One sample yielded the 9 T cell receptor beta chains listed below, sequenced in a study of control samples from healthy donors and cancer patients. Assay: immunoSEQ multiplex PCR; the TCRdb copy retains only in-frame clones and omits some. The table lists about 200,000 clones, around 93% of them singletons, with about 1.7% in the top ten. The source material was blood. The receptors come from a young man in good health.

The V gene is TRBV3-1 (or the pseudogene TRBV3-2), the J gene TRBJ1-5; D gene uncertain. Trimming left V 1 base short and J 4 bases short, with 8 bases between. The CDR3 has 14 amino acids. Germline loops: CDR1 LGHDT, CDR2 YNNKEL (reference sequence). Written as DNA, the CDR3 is TGTGCCAGCAGCCAAGCAGGACCGAATCAGCCCCAGCATTTT. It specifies CASSQAGPNQPQHF.

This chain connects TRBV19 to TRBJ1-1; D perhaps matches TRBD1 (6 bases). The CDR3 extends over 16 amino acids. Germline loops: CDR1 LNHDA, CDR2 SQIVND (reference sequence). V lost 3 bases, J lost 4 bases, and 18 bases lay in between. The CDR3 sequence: CASSIFLGAGGTEAFF. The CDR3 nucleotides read TGTGCCAGTAGTATCTTTCTGGGGGCGGGCGGCACTGAAGCTTTCTTT.

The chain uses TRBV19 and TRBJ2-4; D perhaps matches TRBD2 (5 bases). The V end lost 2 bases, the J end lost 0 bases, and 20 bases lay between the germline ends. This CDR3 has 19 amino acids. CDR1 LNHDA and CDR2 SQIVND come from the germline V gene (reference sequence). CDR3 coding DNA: TGTGCCAGTAGTATAATCGACTCGAGGGAAAGCCTAGCCAAAAACATTCAGTACTTC. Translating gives CASSIIDSRESLAKNIQYF.

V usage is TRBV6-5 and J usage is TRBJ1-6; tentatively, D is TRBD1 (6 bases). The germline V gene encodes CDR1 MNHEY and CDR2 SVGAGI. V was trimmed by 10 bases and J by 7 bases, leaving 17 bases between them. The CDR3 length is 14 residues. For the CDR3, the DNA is TGTGCCATCTCGAAGACAGGCCTCAATTCACCCCTCCACTTT. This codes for CAISKTGLNSPLHF.

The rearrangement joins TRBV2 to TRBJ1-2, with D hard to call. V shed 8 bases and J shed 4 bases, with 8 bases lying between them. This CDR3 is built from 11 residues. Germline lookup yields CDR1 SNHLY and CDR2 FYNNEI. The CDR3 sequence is CASSWLYGYTF. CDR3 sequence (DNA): TGTGCCAGCTCTTGGCTCTATGGCTACACCTTC.

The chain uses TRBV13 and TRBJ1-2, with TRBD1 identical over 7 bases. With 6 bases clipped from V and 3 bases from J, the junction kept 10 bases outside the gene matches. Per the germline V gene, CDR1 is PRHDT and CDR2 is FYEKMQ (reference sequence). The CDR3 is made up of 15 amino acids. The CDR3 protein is CASRKRDSLHYGYTF. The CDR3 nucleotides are TGTGCCAGCAGGAAAAGGGACAGCCTACACTATGGCTACACCTTC.

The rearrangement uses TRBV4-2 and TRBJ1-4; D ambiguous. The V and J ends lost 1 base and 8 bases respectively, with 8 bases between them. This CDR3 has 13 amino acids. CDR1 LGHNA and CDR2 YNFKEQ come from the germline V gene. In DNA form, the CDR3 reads TGTGCCAGCAGCCAAGCCCCCGTGGAAAAACTGTTTTTT. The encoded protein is CASSQAPVEKLFF.

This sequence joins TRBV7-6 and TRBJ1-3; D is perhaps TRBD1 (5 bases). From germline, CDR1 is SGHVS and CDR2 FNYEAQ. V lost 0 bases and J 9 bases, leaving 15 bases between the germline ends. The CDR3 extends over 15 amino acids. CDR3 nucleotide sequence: TGTGCCAGCAGCTTAGCGTACGGTCGGAGGGGCACCATATATTTT. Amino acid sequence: CASSLAYGRRGTIYF. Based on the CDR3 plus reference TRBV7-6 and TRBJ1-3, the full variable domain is GAGVSQSPRYKVTKRGQDVALRCDPISGHVSLYWYRQALGQGPEFLTYFNYEAQQDKSGLPNDRFSAERPEGSISTLTIQRTEQRDSAMYRCASSLAYGRRGTIYFGEGSWLTVV.

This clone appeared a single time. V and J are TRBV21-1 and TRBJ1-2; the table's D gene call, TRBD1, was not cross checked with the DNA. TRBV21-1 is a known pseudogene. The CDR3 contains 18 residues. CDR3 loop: CASSQSRDRVPSNYGYTF. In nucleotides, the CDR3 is TGTGCCAGCAGCCAAAGTCGGGACAGGGTACCCTCTAACTATGGCTACACCTTC.